These 26 T cell receptor beta chains came from one sample sequenced in a study of CD8+ T cells in alopecia areata. Extracted RNA was reverse transcribed, and the resulting cDNA served as sequencing template. Sequenced by immunoSEQ multiplex PCR; TCRdb stores in-frame clones only, minus some. Here the sample spans 150,000 or so clones, approximately 50% being singletons. Material: CD4+ T cells sorted from blood. The receptors were gathered from a human donor with alopecia areata.

This sequence joins TRBV27 and TRBJ1-3, with 9 bases aligning to TRBD1. The V and J ends lost 9 bases and 0 bases, in that order; junction bases with no gene match: 3. The CDR3 length is 14 residues. Looked up from germline, CDR1 is MNHEY and CDR2 is SMNVEV (reference sequence). DNA for the CDR3: TGTGCCAGTAAGACAGGGGGCTCTGGAAACACCATATATTTT. Translation: CASKTGGSGNTIYF.

The gene calls are TRBV7-9 and TRBJ2-1; no clear D gene. This CDR3 is built from 11 residues. The V end was cut by 1 base, the J end by 9 bases, with 4 bases between. Germline CDR1 SEHNR, CDR2 FQNEAQ (reference sequence). The CDR3 here is CASSLVGEQFF. The CDR3 DNA sequence: TGTGCCAGCAGCTTAGTGGGTGAGCAGTTCTTC.

The chain joins TRBV5-4 to TRBJ2-3; TRBD2 matches 7 bases. Germline V lookup: CDR1 SGHNT, CDR2 YYREEE (reference sequence). V shed 5 bases and J 1 base; nucleotides not matched to a gene: 7. The CDR3 has 15 amino acids. The CDR3 DNA reads TGTGCCAGCAGTTTCAAGCGGGATCGCACAGATACGCAGTATTTT. It is translated as CASSFKRDRTDTQYF.

CDR3: CASSRLAGMDNEQFF. Here the CDR3 DNA reads TGTGCCAGCAGCCGACTAGCGGGAATGGACAATGAGCAGTTCTTC. V is TRBV6-5 and J is TRBJ2-1, with 11 bases lining up with TRBD2. The CDR3 has 15 residues. The germline V gene encodes CDR1 MNHEY and CDR2 SVGAGI. The junction had 6 bases not matched to a gene; V was cut back by 6 bases and J by 5 bases.

This chain links TRBV5-4 with TRBJ1-2, with TRBD1 matching 7 bases. Germline values: CDR1 SGHNT, CDR2 YYREEE (reference sequence). The CDR3 has 15 amino acids. V lost 5 bases to trimming and J lost 2 bases; unmatched junction nucleotides: 9. The CDR3 DNA sequence: TGTGCCAGCAGTCTGGGACAGAACTTAAACTATGGCTACACCTTC. Its protein is CASSLGQNLNYGYTF. The whole variable domain, filled in from reference TRBV5-4 and TRBJ1-2, reads ETGVTQSPTHLIKTRGQQVTLRCSSQSGHNTVSWYQQALGQGPQFIFQYYREEENGRGNFPPRFSGLQFPNYSSELNVNALELDDSALYLCASSLGQNLNYGYTFGSGTRLTVV.

This sequence joins TRBV5-1 and TRBJ2-3, with D perhaps TRBD1 (5 bases). Germline assignment: CDR1 SGHRS and CDR2 YFSETQ. The CDR3 extends over 14 amino acids. V lost 1 base and J 6 bases, leaving 12 bases between the germline ends. DNA of the CDR3: TGCGCCAGCAGCTTGTTCAGGGTGGAGGATACGCAGTATTTT. Amino acids: CASSLFRVEDTQYF.

The genes are TRBV29-1 and TRBJ2-3, with D possibly TRBD1 on 6 matching bases. Trimming pared 0 bases from V and 1 base from J, leaving 8 bases between. Germline V gives CDR1 SQVTM, CDR2 ANQGSEA. The CDR3 loop spans 14 amino acids. CDR3 sequence (DNA): TGCAGCGTTGAAGACGCAGGGGGCACAGATACGCAGTATTTT. Its translation: CSVEDAGGTDTQYF.

CDR3 protein: CASSLVGWPSGSYEQYF. The CDR3 DNA follows: TGTGCCAGCAGCTTGGTGGGTTGGCCTAGCGGTTCCTACGAGCAGTACTTC. The rearrangement links TRBV5-6 to TRBJ2-7; 7 nucleotides agree with TRBD2. Germline loops: CDR1 SGHDT, CDR2 YYEEEE. CDR3 length: 17 amino acids. V was clipped by 0 bases and J by 1 base; unmatched bases: 10.

This clone occurred a few times. The chain combines TRBV10-2 with TRBJ2-7, with D perhaps matching TRBD1 (5 bases). Germline lookup yields CDR1 WSHSY and CDR2 SAAADI. The CDR3 loop spans 13 amino acids. With 6 bases removed from V and 0 bases from J, the gap between germline ends came to 9 bases. The CDR3 nucleotides are TGCGCCAGCAGCAGGGTAAGCTCCTACGAGCAGTACTTC. This sequence encodes CASSRVSSYEQYF.

A few counts support this clone. V gene TRBV7-3 combines with J gene TRBJ2-3; tentative D call: TRBD2 (5 bases). CDR1 is SGHTA, CDR2 FQGTGA, per germline. Trimming removed 5 bases at V and 6 bases at J, with 12 bases between. This CDR3 is built from 13 residues. The CDR3 bases are TGTGCCAGCAGCCCGACCCGGACTGATACGCAGTATTTT. Translation: CASSPTRTDTQYF.

The chain combines TRBV29-1 with TRBJ2-7, with D uncertain. Germline V gene data show CDR1 as SQVTM and CDR2 as ANQGSEA. The CDR3 extends over 14 amino acids. Trimming pared 0 bases from V and 3 bases from J, leaving 12 bases between. The CDR3 spells CSVEDVTSNYEQYF. Here the CDR3 DNA reads TGCAGCGTTGAAGACGTAACATCCAACTACGAGCAGTACTTC.

This chain links TRBV11-2 with TRBJ2-7; tentatively, D is TRBD1 or TRBD2 (5 bases each). Trimming took off 2 bases at V and 5 bases at J, with 16 bases between the two ends. Looked up from germline, CDR1 is SGHAT and CDR2 is FQNNGV. CDR3 length: 15 amino acids. The DNA for the CDR3 is TGTGCCAGCAGCTTACTTCGGACCCTGGGGGACGAGCAGTACTTC. Residues: CASSLLRTLGDEQYF.

This clone was recorded once. This sequence joins TRBV30 and TRBJ2-5, with TRBD1 matching over 8 bases. Looked up from germline, CDR1 is GTSNPN and CDR2 is SVGIG (reference sequence). The CDR3 spans 14 residues. V shed 2 bases, J shed 5 bases, and the junction held 7 bases outside the gene matches. The CDR3 sequence: CAWSRTGLVETQYF. The DNA of the CDR3 is TGTGCCTGGAGTCGGACAGGGCTCGTGGAGACCCAGTACTTC.

This chain links TRBV30 with TRBJ2-1, with TRBD2 matching 12 bases. Germline assignment: CDR1 GTSNPN and CDR2 SVGIG (reference sequence). This CDR3 spans 14 amino acids. Trimming took 3 bases from V and 8 from J; bases not matched to a gene: 5. Here the CDR3 DNA reads TGTGCCTGGAGGGCTAGCGGGAGGGCCGATGAGCAGTTCTTC. Protein sequence: CAWRASGRADEQFF.

The V call is TRBV10-3, the J call TRBJ1-1; D uncertain. The CDR3 spans 14 residues. The V gene lost 2 bases and the J gene lost 2 bases, with 9 bases spanning the gap. The germline V gene encodes CDR1 ENHRY and CDR2 SYGVKD. CDR3 sequence reads: CAISEKGVNTEAFF. The CDR3 DNA follows: TGTGCCATCAGTGAGAAGGGCGTTAACACTGAAGCTTTCTTT.

The rearrangement joins TRBV29-1 to TRBJ2-5, with D unclear. V was shortened by 1 base and J by 1 base, with 7 bases between the two germline ends. The CDR3 runs 13 residues. Germline V gene sequence: CDR1 SQVTM, CDR2 ANQGSEA. The CDR3 sequence is CSVEGSFQETQYF. The CDR3, as DNA: TGCAGCGTTGAAGGTAGCTTCCAAGAGACCCAGTACTTC.

The J gene is TRBJ1-1, the V gene TRBV30, with a weak D call TRBD1 (6 bases). CDR1 and CDR2 (germline): GTSNPN, SVGIG (reference sequence). V was shortened by 5 bases and J by 5 bases, with 9 bases between the two germline ends. The CDR3 spans 11 residues. The CDR3 loop is CAWGRGTEAFF. DNA for the CDR3: TGTGCCTGGGGCAGGGGTACTGAAGCTTTCTTT.

This clone has more than one count but fewer than ten. The chain joins TRBV10-3 to TRBJ2-5; D is ambiguous. Deletions cut 10 bases from V and 5 bases from J, with 17 bases between. CDR3 length: 13 amino acids. The germline CDR1 and CDR2 sequences are ENHRY and SYGVKD. This chain's CDR3 is CATSRTEWETQYF. The CDR3, as DNA: TGTGCCACCAGCCGGACGGAATGGGAGACCCAGTACTTC.

This sequence joins TRBV4-1 and TRBJ2-7, with D uncertain. V lost 3 bases and J 5 bases, leaving 23 bases between the germline ends. Germline CDR1 MGHRA, CDR2 YSYEKL. The CDR3 has 17 residues. CDR3 bases: TGCGCCAGCAGCCAGACACGGCGTGAGAAGGGTGACGACGAGCAGTACTTC. Its protein product is CASSQTRREKGDDEQYF.

This sequence joins TRBV2 and TRBJ2-3, with TRBD1 as a possible D gene (5 bases). The CDR3 length is 14 residues. Germline CDR1 is SNHLY and CDR2 is FYNNEI. The V gene lost 4 bases and the J gene lost 3 bases, with 11 bases spanning the gap. Here the CDR3 reads CASSARPGTDTQYF. In DNA form, the CDR3 reads TGTGCCAGCAGTGCCAGGCCAGGGACAGATACGCAGTATTTT.

The chain combines TRBV30 with TRBJ2-6; D possibly corresponds to TRBD1 (6 bases). Germline CDR1 reads GTSNPN; CDR2 reads SVGIG (reference sequence). CDR3 length equals 15 residues. V dropped 4 bases and J dropped 0 bases, with 10 bases sitting between them. CDR3 residues: CAWTGAFSGANVLTF. DNA of the CDR3: TGTGCCTGGACAGGGGCGTTCTCTGGGGCCAACGTCCTGACTTTC.

This clone showed up just a few times. The chain joins TRBV29-1 to TRBJ1-2; 8 bases line up with TRBD1. The ends lost 7 bases at V and 7 bases at J; junction bases unmatched: 8. Germline V gene data show CDR1 as SQVTM and CDR2 as ANQGSEA. This CDR3 is built from 12 residues. The CDR3 here is CSAEQGGGGYTF. The CDR3 region has the DNA TGCAGCGCGGAACAGGGGGGCGGTGGCTACACCTTC.

This clone was detected a few times. This chain links TRBV25-1 with TRBJ1-2; D unclear. The CDR3 is 13 amino acids. CDR1 is MGHDK, CDR2 SYGVNS, per germline. V was pared by 6 bases and J by 5 bases, with 13 bases between. CDR3 sequence reads: CASSGNRRYGYTF. CDR3 coding DNA: TGTGCCAGCAGCGGGAACCGTCGGTATGGCTACACCTTC.

This clone appeared a few times. The chain is built from TRBV5-6 and TRBJ1-2; D remains unclear. The V and J ends lost 1 base and 4 bases respectively, with 14 bases between them. This CDR3 has 15 amino acids. Germline CDR1 reads SGHDT; CDR2 reads YYEEEE. In DNA, the CDR3 is TGTGCCAGCAGCTTGCCTGACGCCCGGACCTATGGCTACACCTTC. It is translated as CASSLPDARTYGYTF.

The chain combines TRBV27 with TRBJ2-3; D gene uncertain. The V end was cut by 3 bases, the J end by 0 bases, with 7 bases between. Germline CDR1 reads MNHEY; CDR2 reads SMNVEV (reference sequence). The length of the CDR3 is 14 residues. CDR3 in DNA: TGTGCCAGCAGTTTGTCCCGCAGCACAGATACGCAGTATTTT. Translating gives CASSLSRSTDTQYF.

The chain links TRBV10-3 to TRBJ2-1, with 9 bases matching TRBD2. J lost 5 bases, V lost 7 bases, and 6 bases had no gene match. This CDR3 comprises 14 residues. The germline V gene has CDR1 ENHRY and CDR2 SYGVKD. The CDR3: CAIMIAGAHNEQFF. DNA of the CDR3: TGTGCCATCATGATAGCGGGAGCCCACAATGAGCAGTTCTTC.